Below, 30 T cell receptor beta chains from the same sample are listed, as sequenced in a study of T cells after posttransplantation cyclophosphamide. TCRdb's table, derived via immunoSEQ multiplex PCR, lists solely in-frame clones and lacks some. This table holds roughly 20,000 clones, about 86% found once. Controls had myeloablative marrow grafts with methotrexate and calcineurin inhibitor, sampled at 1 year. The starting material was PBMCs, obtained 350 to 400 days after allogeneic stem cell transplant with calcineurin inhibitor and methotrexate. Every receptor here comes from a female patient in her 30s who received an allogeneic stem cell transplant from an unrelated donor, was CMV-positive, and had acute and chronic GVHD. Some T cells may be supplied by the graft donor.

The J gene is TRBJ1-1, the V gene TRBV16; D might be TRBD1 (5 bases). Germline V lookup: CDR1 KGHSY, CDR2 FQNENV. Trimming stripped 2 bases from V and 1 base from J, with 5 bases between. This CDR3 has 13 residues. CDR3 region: CASSQQGNTEAFF. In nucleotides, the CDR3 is TGTGCCAGCAGCCAACAGGGGAACACTGAAGCTTTCTTT. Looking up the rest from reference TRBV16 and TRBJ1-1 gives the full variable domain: GEEVAQTPKHLVRGEGQKAKLYCAPIKGHSYVFWYQQVLKNEFKFLISFQNENVFDETGMPKERFSAKCLPNSPCSLEIQATKLEDSAVYFCASSQQGNTEAFFGQGTRLTVV.

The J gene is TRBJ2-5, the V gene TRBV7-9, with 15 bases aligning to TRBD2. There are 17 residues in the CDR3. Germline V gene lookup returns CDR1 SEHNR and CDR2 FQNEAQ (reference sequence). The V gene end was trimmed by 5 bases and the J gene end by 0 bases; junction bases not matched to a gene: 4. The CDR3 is CASSTGLAGGNQETQYF. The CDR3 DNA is TGTGCCAGCAGCACGGGACTAGCGGGGGGCAACCAAGAGACCCAGTACTTC.

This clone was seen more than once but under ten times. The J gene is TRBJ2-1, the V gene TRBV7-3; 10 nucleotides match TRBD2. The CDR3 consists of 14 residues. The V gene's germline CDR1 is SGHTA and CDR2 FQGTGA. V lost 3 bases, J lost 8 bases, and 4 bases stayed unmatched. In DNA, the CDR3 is TGTGCCAGCAGCTTTAGCGGGGGGTTCGATGAGCAGTTCTTC. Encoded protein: CASSFSGGFDEQFF.

The CDR3, as DNA: TGTGCCAGCAGCTCCCGGTATCGACAGACCTATGAAGCTTTCTTT. It encodes CASSSRYRQTYEAFF. V is TRBV7-2 and J is TRBJ1-1; D might be TRBD1 (5 bases). Trimming removed 4 bases from V and 7 bases from J, with 19 bases in between. This CDR3 has 15 amino acids. Looked up from germline, CDR1 is SGHTA and CDR2 is FQGNSA.

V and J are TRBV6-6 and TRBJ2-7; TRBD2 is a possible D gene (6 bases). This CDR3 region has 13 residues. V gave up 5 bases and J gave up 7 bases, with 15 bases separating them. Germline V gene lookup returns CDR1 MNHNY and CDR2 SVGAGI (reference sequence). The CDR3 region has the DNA TGTGCCAGCAGTCCTAGGGAGGCATGGGAGCAGTACTTC. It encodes CASSPREAWEQYF.

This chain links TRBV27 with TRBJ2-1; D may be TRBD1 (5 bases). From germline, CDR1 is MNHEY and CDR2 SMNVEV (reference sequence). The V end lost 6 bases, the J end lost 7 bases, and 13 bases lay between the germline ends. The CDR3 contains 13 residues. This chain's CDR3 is CASRPSPGNEQFF. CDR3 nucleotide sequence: TGTGCCAGCAGACCGAGTCCAGGGAATGAGCAGTTCTTC.

CDR3 amino acids: CARSQGAEAFF. The CDR3 DNA is TGTGCCAGGAGTCAGGGGGCGGAAGCTTTCTTT. The chain recombines TRBV2 with TRBJ1-1, with 8 bases identical to TRBD1. Germline CDR1 and CDR2: SNHLY and FYNNEI. The CDR3 covers 11 residues. With 9 bases clipped from V and 8 bases from J, the junction kept 5 bases outside the gene matches. The whole variable domain, filled in from reference TRBV2 and TRBJ1-1, reads EPEVTQTPSHQVTQMGQEVILRCVPISNHLYFYWYRQILGQKVEFLVSFYNNEISEKSEIFDDQFSVERPDGSNFTLKIRSTKLEDSAMYFCARSQGAEAFFGQGTRLTVV.

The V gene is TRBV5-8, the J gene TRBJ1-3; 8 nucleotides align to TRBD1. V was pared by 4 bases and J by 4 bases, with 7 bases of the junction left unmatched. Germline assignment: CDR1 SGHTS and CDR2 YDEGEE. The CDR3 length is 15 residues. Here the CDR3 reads CASSPLQGEGNTIYF. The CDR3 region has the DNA TGTGCCAGCAGCCCGTTACAGGGGGAGGGAAACACCATATATTTT.

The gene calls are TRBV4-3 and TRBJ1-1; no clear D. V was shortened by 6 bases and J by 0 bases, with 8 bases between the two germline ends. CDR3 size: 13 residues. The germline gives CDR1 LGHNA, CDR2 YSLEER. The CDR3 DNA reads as TGCGCCAGCAGTTCGGGTCTGAACACTGAAGCTTTCTTT. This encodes CASSSGLNTEAFF.

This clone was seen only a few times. DNA for the CDR3: TGTGCCATCAGTGTTGACGGGGGGGGTGATGAGCAGTTCTTC. This translates into CAISVDGGGDEQFF. The V and J genes are TRBV10-3 and TRBJ2-1, with 8 bases matching TRBD2. J was trimmed by 8 bases and V by 4 bases; bases with no gene match: 7. Germline V gene sequence: CDR1 ENHRY, CDR2 SYGVKD. This CDR3 is 14 amino acids long.

CDR3 in amino acids: CASSPRGTGPTEAFF. The CDR3 coding sequence is TGTGCCAGCTCACCACGCGGTACAGGCCCAACGGAAGCTTTCTTT. The chain has TRBV18 and TRBJ1-1; possibly TRBD1 for D (5 bases). CDR3 length: 15 residues. Germline-derived CDR1 and CDR2 are KGHSH and LQKENI. Trimming left V 1 base short and J 8 bases short, with 17 bases between.

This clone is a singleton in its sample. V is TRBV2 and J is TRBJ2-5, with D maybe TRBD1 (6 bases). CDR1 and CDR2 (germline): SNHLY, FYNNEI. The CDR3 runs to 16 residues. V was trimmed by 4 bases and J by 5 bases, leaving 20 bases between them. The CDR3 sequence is CASSALEGSQGETQYF. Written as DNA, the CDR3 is TGTGCCAGCAGTGCCCTCGAGGGATCTCAGGGGGAGACCCAGTACTTC.

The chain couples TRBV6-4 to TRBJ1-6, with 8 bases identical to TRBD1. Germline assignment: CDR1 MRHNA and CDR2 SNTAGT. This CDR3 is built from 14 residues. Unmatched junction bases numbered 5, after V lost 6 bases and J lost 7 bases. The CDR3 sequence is CASRDREGNSPLHF. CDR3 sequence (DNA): TGTGCCAGCAGGGACAGGGAGGGGAATTCACCCCTCCACTTT.

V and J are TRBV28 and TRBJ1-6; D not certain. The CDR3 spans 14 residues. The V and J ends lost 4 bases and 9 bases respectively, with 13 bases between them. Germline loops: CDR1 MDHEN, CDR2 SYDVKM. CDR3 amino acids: CASSSFDFSSPLHF. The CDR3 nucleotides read TGTGCCAGCAGTTCTTTTGATTTCAGTTCACCCCTCCACTTT.

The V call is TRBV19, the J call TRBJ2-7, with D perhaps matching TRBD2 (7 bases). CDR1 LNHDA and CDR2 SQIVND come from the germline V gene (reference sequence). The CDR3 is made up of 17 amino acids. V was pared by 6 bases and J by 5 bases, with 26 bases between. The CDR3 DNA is TGTGCCAGTAGCAGGGAAGGGGGGACTAAGTCCCTACACGAGCAGTACTTC. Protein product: CASSREGGTKSLHEQYF.

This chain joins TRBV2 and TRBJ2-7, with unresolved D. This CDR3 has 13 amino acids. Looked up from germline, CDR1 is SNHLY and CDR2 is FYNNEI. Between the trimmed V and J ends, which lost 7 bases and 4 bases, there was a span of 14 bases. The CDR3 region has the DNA TGTGCCAGCACCACACCCAGCGTGTACGAGCAGTACTTC. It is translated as CASTTPSVYEQYF.

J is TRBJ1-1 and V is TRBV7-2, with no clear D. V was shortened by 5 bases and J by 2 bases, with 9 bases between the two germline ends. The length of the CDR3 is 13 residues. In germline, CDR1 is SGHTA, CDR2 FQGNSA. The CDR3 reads CASSPHSNTEAFF. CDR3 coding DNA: TGTGCCAGCAGCCCCCACAGTAACACTGAAGCTTTCTTT.

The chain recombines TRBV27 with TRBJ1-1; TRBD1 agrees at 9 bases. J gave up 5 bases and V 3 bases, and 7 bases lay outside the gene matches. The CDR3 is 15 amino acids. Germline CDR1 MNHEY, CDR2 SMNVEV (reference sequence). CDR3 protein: CASSLVGTGSTEAFF. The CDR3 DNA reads TGTGCCAGCAGTTTGGTCGGGACAGGGAGTACTGAAGCTTTCTTT.

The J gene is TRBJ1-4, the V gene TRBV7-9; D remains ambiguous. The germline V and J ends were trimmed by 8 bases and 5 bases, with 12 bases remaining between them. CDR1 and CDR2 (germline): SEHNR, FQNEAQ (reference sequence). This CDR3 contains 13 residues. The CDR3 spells CASGKDLNEKLFF. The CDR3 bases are TGTGCCAGCGGAAAGGACTTAAATGAAAAACTGTTTTTT.

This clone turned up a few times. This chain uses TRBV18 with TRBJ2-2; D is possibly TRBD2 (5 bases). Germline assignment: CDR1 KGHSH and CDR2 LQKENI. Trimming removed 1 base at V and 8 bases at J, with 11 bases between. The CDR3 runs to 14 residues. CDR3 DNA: TGTGCCAGCTCACCACGAAGGACTGAAGGGGAGCTGTTTTTT. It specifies CASSPRRTEGELFF.

CDR3 sequence: CASSRGGDRGGYTF. In DNA, the CDR3 is TGTGCCAGCAGCCGGGGCGGGGACAGGGGAGGCTACACCTTC. The rearrangement uses TRBV7-2 and TRBJ1-2; 10 positions match TRBD1. This CDR3 has 14 amino acids. Germline loops: CDR1 SGHTA, CDR2 FQGNSA. J gave up 8 bases and V 5 bases, and 8 bases lay outside the gene matches.

The CDR3 bases are TGCGCCAGCAGCTTGGAATGGACAGGGCAATTCTCGCATGAGCAGTTCTTC. Translating gives CASSLEWTGQFSHEQFF. This chain uses TRBV5-1 with TRBJ2-1, with 8 bases fitting TRBD1. The CDR3 runs 17 residues. V dropped 0 bases and J dropped 8; count of bases not matched to a gene: 13. Germline-derived CDR1 and CDR2 are SGHRS and YFSETQ.

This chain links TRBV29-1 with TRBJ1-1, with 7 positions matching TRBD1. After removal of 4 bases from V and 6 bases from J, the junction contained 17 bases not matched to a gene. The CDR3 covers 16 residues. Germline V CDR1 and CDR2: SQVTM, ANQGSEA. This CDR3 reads CSVAPRQGTMDAEAFF. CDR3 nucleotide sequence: TGCAGCGTTGCCCCGCGACAGGGCACAATGGACGCTGAAGCTTTCTTT.

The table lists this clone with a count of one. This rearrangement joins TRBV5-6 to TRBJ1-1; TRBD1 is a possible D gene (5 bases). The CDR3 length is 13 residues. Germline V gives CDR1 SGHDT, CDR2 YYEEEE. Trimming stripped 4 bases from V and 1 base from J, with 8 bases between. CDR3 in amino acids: CASSIGANTEAFF. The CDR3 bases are TGTGCCAGCAGCATAGGGGCGAACACTGAAGCTTTCTTT.

The CDR3 is CARLTIIQDNEQFF. The CDR3 nucleotides read TGTGCCAGACTTACAATCATACAGGACAATGAGCAGTTCTTC. This rearrangement joins TRBV27 to TRBJ2-1; a weak D match, TRBD1 (5 bases). CDR3 length equals 14 residues. Germline CDR1 MNHEY, CDR2 SMNVEV (reference sequence). V was pared by 9 bases and J by 5 bases, with 17 bases between.

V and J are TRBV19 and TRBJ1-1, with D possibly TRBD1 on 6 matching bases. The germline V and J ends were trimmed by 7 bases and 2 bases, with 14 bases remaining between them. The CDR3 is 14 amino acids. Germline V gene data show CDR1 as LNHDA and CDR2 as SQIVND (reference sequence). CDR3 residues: CASTPGGANTEAFF. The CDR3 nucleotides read TGTGCCAGTACCCCGGGGGGGGCTAACACTGAAGCTTTCTTT.

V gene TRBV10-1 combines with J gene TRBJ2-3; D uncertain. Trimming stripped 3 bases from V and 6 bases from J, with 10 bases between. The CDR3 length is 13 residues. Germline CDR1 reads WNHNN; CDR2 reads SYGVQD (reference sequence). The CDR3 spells CASSDRNWDTQYF. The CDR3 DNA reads TGCGCCAGCAGTGACAGGAATTGGGATACGCAGTATTTT.

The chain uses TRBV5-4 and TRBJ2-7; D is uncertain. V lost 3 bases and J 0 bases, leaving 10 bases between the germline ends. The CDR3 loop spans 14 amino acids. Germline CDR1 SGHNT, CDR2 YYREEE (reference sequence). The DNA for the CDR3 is TGTGCCAGCAGCTCCCCCGTTAGCTCCTACGAGCAGTACTTC. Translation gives CASSSPVSSYEQYF.

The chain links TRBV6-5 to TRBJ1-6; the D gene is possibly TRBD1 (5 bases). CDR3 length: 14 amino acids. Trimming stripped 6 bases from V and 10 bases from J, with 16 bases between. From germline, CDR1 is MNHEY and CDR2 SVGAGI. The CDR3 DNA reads TGTGCCAGCAGCTCCGGGACTTTGCGGTCACCCCTCCACTTT. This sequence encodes CASSSGTLRSPLHF.

The chain's CDR3 is CASSWGTTSGSPLHF. Here the CDR3 DNA reads TGCGCCAGCAGCTGGGGGACCACGAGCGGGTCACCCCTCCACTTT. This rearrangement joins TRBV5-1 to TRBJ1-6, with D possibly matching TRBD1 (5 bases). Germline assignment: CDR1 SGHRS and CDR2 YFSETQ. V was clipped by 3 bases and J by 10 bases, with 17 bases between them. The CDR3 spans 15 residues.